Each of the 22 T cell receptor beta chains below was sequenced from the same sample in a study of T cell changes during pregnancy in multiple sclerosis. Profiling relied on immunoSEQ multiplex PCR, and the TCRdb table lists in-frame clones only, not all of them. Of 95,000 to 150,000 clones listed, under 95% are singletons. Specimen: peripheral blood, collected before pregnancy. The origin of the receptors is a female donor with multiple sclerosis, enrolled in a pregnancy study.

The V and J genes are TRBV5-1 and TRBJ1-3; D is ambiguous. The CDR3 sequence is 14 residues long. Trimming pared 2 bases from V and 0 bases from J, leaving 6 bases between. Looked up from germline, CDR1 is SGHRS and CDR2 is YFSETQ. CDR3 amino acids: CASSLGDSGNTIYF. CDR3 sequence (DNA): TGCGCCAGCAGCTTAGGAGACTCTGGAAACACCATATATTTT.

This clone has more than one count but fewer than ten. V usage is TRBV30 and J usage is TRBJ1-6; D may be TRBD1 (5 bases). Per germline, CDR1 GTSNPN and CDR2 SVGIG (reference sequence). The CDR3 is 17 amino acids. V shed 1 base and J shed 7 bases, with 20 bases lying between them. CDR3 in DNA: TGTGCCTGGAGTGCGGCTCTCCATGGGAGGGGCAATTCACCCCTCCACTTT. This gives the protein CAWSAALHGRGNSPLHF.

The V gene is TRBV12-5, the J gene TRBJ2-1, with 9 positions matching TRBD2. The V gene's germline CDR1 is LGHNT and CDR2 FRNRAP. The V segment lost 1 base and the J segment 9 bases; nucleotides outside the gene matches: 7. The CDR3 is made up of 15 amino acids. For the CDR3, the DNA is TGTGCTAGTGGTTTGGCTCTAGCGGGGATCAGTGAGCAGTTCTTC. Translating it yields CASGLALAGISEQFF.

The chain recombines TRBV6-6 with TRBJ1-1, with 7 positions matching TRBD1. V was pared by 7 bases and J by 3 bases, with 5 bases of the junction left unmatched. The germline gives CDR1 MNHNY, CDR2 SVGAGI (reference sequence). CDR3 size: 13 residues. The CDR3 spells CASTDRVDTEAFF. DNA of the CDR3: TGTGCCAGCACTGACAGGGTCGACACTGAAGCTTTCTTT.

This chain joins TRBV5-1 and TRBJ2-2; 9 bases agree with TRBD2. V lost 5 bases and J lost 5; bases outside the gene matches: 7. CDR1 and CDR2 (germline): SGHRS, YFSETQ. This CDR3 has 15 amino acids. This CDR3 is CASSGAGGRTGELFF. The CDR3 DNA sequence: TGCGCCAGCAGTGGAGCGGGGGGCCGTACCGGGGAGCTGTTTTTT.

The chain links TRBV14 to TRBJ2-1; D perhaps matches TRBD2 (7 bases). Germline-derived CDR1 and CDR2 are SGHDN and FVKESK. The CDR3 extends over 15 amino acids. Deletions cut 4 bases from V and 2 bases from J, with 12 bases between. The chain's CDR3 is CASSLIGGAYNEQFF. The CDR3 nucleotides read TGTGCCAGCAGCCTCATAGGGGGGGCCTACAATGAGCAGTTCTTC.

This rearrangement joins TRBV4-2 to TRBJ2-7; a possible D gene is TRBD2 (6 bases). The CDR3 runs to 15 residues. Germline V gene sequence: CDR1 LGHNA, CDR2 YNFKEQ. Trimming left V 3 bases short and J 6 bases short, with 18 bases between. CDR3 nucleotides: TGTGCCAGCAGCCAGCGGGTCGGAGGGAGTTTCGAGCAGTACTTC. Translating it yields CASSQRVGGSFEQYF.

This chain uses TRBV30 with TRBJ1-2; possibly TRBD1 for D (6 bases). The V end was cut by 6 bases, the J end by 0 bases, with 17 bases between. Germline V gene data show CDR1 as GTSNPN and CDR2 as SVGIG (reference sequence). The CDR3 spans 15 residues. The CDR3 sequence: CACDLTGLPNYGYTF. The CDR3 DNA reads TGTGCCTGTGACCTCACAGGGTTGCCTAACTATGGCTACACCTTC.

The V gene is TRBV6-1, the J gene TRBJ1-1, with TRBD1 identical over 7 bases. The CDR3 runs to 17 residues. Germline loops: CDR1 MNHNS, CDR2 SASEGT. The ends lost 3 bases at V and 2 bases at J; junction bases unmatched: 12. CDR3 loop: CASSDRGAQGQNTEAFF. The CDR3 DNA reads TGTGCCAGCAGTGATAGGGGTGCACAGGGGCAAAACACTGAAGCTTTCTTT.

This rearrangement joins TRBV7-6 to TRBJ1-1; TRBD1 agrees at 7 bases. Germline assignment: CDR1 SGHVS and CDR2 FNYEAQ. The CDR3 is made up of 15 amino acids. Losses at the gene ends were 4 bases for V and 5 bases for J; bases not matched to a gene: 10. CDR3 nucleotide sequence: TGTGCCAGCAGCTCCCCAGGGGGAGTAGGGACTGAAGCTTTCTTT. Amino acid sequence: CASSSPGGVGTEAFF.

The chain uses TRBV19 and TRBJ2-2; a possible D gene is TRBD2 (5 bases). The germline V gene encodes CDR1 LNHDA and CDR2 SQIVND (reference sequence). V lost 7 bases to trimming and J lost 0 bases, with 9 bases between them. The CDR3 covers 14 residues. CDR3 sequence reads: CASTLAPNTGELFF. The CDR3 nucleotides are TGTGCCAGTACCCTAGCCCCGAACACCGGGGAGCTGTTTTTT. Using reference TRBV19 and TRBJ2-2 for the parts outside the CDR3, the full variable domain is DGGITQSPKYLFRKEGQNVTLSCEQNLNHDAMYWYRQDPGQGLRLIYYSQIVNDFQKGDIAEGYSVSREKKESFPLTVTSAQKNPTAFYLCASTLAPNTGELFFGEGSRLTVL.

The V gene is TRBV30, the J gene TRBJ1-1; 8 nucleotides line up with TRBD1. Per the germline V gene, CDR1 is GTSNPN and CDR2 is SVGIG (reference sequence). After removal of 5 bases from V and 1 base from J, the junction contained 6 bases not matched to a gene. The CDR3 is made up of 14 amino acids. The CDR3 region is CAWVGDRWNTEAFF. The CDR3 coding sequence is TGTGCCTGGGTGGGGGACAGGTGGAACACTGAAGCTTTCTTT.

The gene calls are TRBV6-5 and TRBJ1-1; the D gene is possibly TRBD1 (5 bases). The CDR3 spans 15 residues. Trimming took off 5 bases at V and 1 base at J, with 14 bases between the two ends. CDR1 is MNHEY, CDR2 SVGAGI, per germline. CDR3 residues: CASSGLGVANTEAFF. CDR3 nucleotide sequence: TGTGCCAGCAGTGGATTAGGGGTGGCGAACACTGAAGCTTTCTTT.

The rearrangement uses TRBV5-5 and TRBJ1-1; perhaps TRBD1 as D (5 bases). The CDR3 contains 15 residues. Germline loops: CDR1 SGHKS, CDR2 YYEKEE (reference sequence). Between the trimmed V and J ends, which lost 3 bases and 0 bases, there was a span of 12 bases. The CDR3 loop reads CASSWKDMMNTEAFF. The DNA for the CDR3 is TGTGCCAGCAGCTGGAAGGACATGATGAACACTGAAGCTTTCTTT. The whole variable domain, filled in from reference TRBV5-5 and TRBJ1-1, reads DAGVTQSPTHLIKTRGQQVTLRCSPISGHKSVSWYQQVLGQGPQFIFQYYEKEERGRGNFPDRFSARQFPNYSSELNVNALLLGDSALYLCASSWKDMMNTEAFFGQGTRLTVV.

The chain uses TRBV10-2 and TRBJ2-7; TRBD2 is a possible D gene (5 bases). The germline CDR1 and CDR2 sequences are WSHSY and SAAADI. V was shortened by 2 bases and J by 5 bases, with 10 bases between the two germline ends. There are 13 residues in the CDR3. CDR3 bases: TGCGCCAGCAGTGAGGGAGTAGCGAACGAGCAGTACTTC. Its protein is CASSEGVANEQYF.

The V call is TRBV28, the J call TRBJ2-7; 9 bases map to TRBD1. This CDR3 contains 13 residues. Germline V gene lookup returns CDR1 MDHEN and CDR2 SYDVKM. V was pared by 6 bases and J by 10 bases, with 10 bases of the junction left unmatched. This CDR3 reads CASRLQGARYQYF. CDR3 coding DNA: TGTGCCAGCAGATTACAGGGGGCGAGGTATCAGTACTTC.

This clone was recorded once. The chain joins TRBV19 to TRBJ1-1, with TRBD1 as a possible D gene (5 bases). This CDR3 has 13 amino acids. Germline CDR1 LNHDA, CDR2 SQIVND (reference sequence). Trimming took off 6 bases at V and 1 base at J, with 9 bases between the two ends. For the CDR3, the DNA is TGTGCCAGTAGCCCCGGGGGGAACACTGAAGCTTTCTTT. This encodes CASSPGGNTEAFF.

This sequence joins TRBV11-2 and TRBJ2-5, with TRBD2 as a possible D gene (5 bases). Trimming pared 4 bases from V and 5 bases from J, leaving 14 bases between. Germline loops: CDR1 SGHAT, CDR2 FQNNGV. The CDR3 sequence is 14 residues long. In DNA, the CDR3 is TGTGCCAGCAGCTCTTCACTAGGCTGGGAGACCCAGTACTTC. This translates into CASSSSLGWETQYF.

V is TRBV18 and J is TRBJ1-2; 9 nucleotides line up with TRBD1. The length of the CDR3 is 14 residues. Germline lookup yields CDR1 KGHSH and CDR2 LQKENI. J lost 9 bases, V lost 0 bases, and 5 bases had no gene match. CDR3 in DNA: TGTGCCAGCTCACCACCGACAGGGGGTCAGAGCTACACCTTC. The encoded protein is CASSPPTGGQSYTF. Using reference TRBV18 and TRBJ1-2 for the parts outside the CDR3, the full variable domain is NAGVMQNPRHLVRRRGQEARLRCSPMKGHSHVYWYRQLPEEGLKFMVYLQKENIIDESGMPKERFSAEFPKEGPSILRIQQVVRGDSAAYFCASSPPTGGQSYTFGSGTRLTVV.

The chain recombines TRBV2 with TRBJ1-5; tentative D call: TRBD1 (5 bases). The V gene's germline CDR1 is SNHLY and CDR2 FYNNEI. V was cut by 1 base and J by 9 bases, with 16 bases left in between. This CDR3 contains 15 residues. DNA of the CDR3: TGTGCCAGCAGTGAAGTGGCAGGGAGGGCCCCGCCCCAGCATTTT. Translation gives CASSEVAGRAPPQHF.

This clone has only one observation. The chain couples TRBV27 to TRBJ2-7; TRBD2 might be the D (6 bases). The CDR3 has 11 amino acids. Germline V CDR1 and CDR2: MNHEY, SMNVEV (reference sequence). V was cut by 7 bases and J by 5 bases, with 9 bases left in between. As DNA, the CDR3 is TGTGCCAGCACAGCGGGCGACGAGCAGTACTTC. Encoded protein: CASTAGDEQYF.

The chain has TRBV19 and TRBJ1-1; weak D call: TRBD1 (6 bases). The V and J ends lost 6 bases and 0 bases respectively, with 17 bases between them. This CDR3 comprises 16 residues. Germline V gene lookup returns CDR1 LNHDA and CDR2 SQIVND (reference sequence). As DNA, the CDR3 is TGTGCCAGTAGAAACCCCACCGGGACACTGAACACTGAAGCTTTCTTT. Amino acids: CASRNPTGTLNTEAFF.